Below are 32 T cell receptor beta chains sequenced from a single sample in a study of CD8 T cells in Susac syndrome (dated by TCRdb to between 2017 and 2020). Libraries were constructed by the immunoSEQ multiplex PCR assay. RNA was extracted using the RNeasy kit, and roughly 0.45 to 1 ug of the RNA was reverse transcribed with random hexamers. TCRdb passed the public sequencing reads through fastp at Q25 and MiXCR, retaining productive beta sequences. All rows with the same CDR3 protein become a single entry with the most common DNA and genes. This sample has some 110,000 distinct CDR3 sequences in its table, and just over 95% of those were observed once. The top ten constitute about 0.13% of the sample. Sequenced input: CD4+ T cells from PBMCs. The receptors here all came from a human donor with Susac syndrome.

The CDR3 coding sequence is TGCAGTGCTGTCACAGGGGCAGCCAAAAACATTCAGTACTTC. Translation: CSAVTGAAKNIQYF. This sequence joins TRBV20-1 and TRBJ2-4; TRBD1 matches 7 bases. Germline V gene lookup returns CDR1 DFQATT and CDR2 SNEGSKA (reference sequence). The CDR3 length is 14 residues. V trimming: 5 bases; J trimming: 0 bases; junction bases outside the gene matches: 4.

This chain uses TRBV9 with TRBJ2-3; 7 bases agree with TRBD2. The ends lost 1 base at V and 0 bases at J; junction bases unmatched: 5. Germline CDR1 and CDR2: SGDLS and YYNGEE. The CDR3 has 16 amino acids. The CDR3 sequence: CASSVRGDPSTDTQYF. The CDR3, as DNA: TGTGCCAGCAGCGTACGGGGGGACCCTAGCACAGATACGCAGTATTTT.

This clonotype was picked up one time. The chain employs TRBV20-1 and TRBJ1-5; D might be TRBD1 (5 bases). The CDR3 loop spans 16 amino acids. V lost 6 bases, J lost 6 bases, and 24 bases lay in between. Per germline, CDR1 DFQATT and CDR2 SNEGSKA (reference sequence). The CDR3 region is CSARPWIRVNGQPQHF. The CDR3 DNA reads as TGCAGTGCCCGTCCCTGGATCAGGGTTAATGGTCAGCCCCAGCATTTT.

This clonotype was detected only once. This sequence joins TRBV12-3 or TRBV12-4 and TRBJ2-6; D is ambiguous. Trimming took 4 bases from V and 0 from J, leaving 7 bases between them. This CDR3 contains 15 residues. CDR3 bases: TGTGCCAGCAGTTGGGATAGCTCTGGGGCCAACGTCCTGACTTTC. Amino acid sequence: CASSWDSSGANVLTF.

CDR3 coding DNA: TGTGCCTGGAGTCGCCAGGATCTAAACACAGATACGCAGTATTTT. Its translation is CAWSRQDLNTDTQYF. The chain combines TRBV30 with TRBJ2-3; D gene ambiguous. The CDR3 totals 15 residues. V was clipped by 2 bases and J by 2 bases, with 14 bases between them. The germline CDR1 and CDR2 sequences are GTSNPN and SVGIG (reference sequence).

This clonotype came up once. The chain is built from TRBV5-1 and TRBJ2-1; 8 bases line up with TRBD2. CDR3 length equals 14 residues. Per germline, CDR1 SGHRS and CDR2 YFSETQ. The junction had 5 bases not matched to a gene; V was cut back by 4 bases and J by 5 bases. As DNA, the CDR3 is TGCGCCAGCAGCCGTAGCGGGGAGAACAATGAGCAGTTCTTC. This gives the protein CASSRSGENNEQFF.

The chain joins TRBV24-1 to TRBJ2-1; no firm D call. V was pared by 5 bases and J by 0 bases, with 7 bases between. Germline values: CDR1 KGHDR, CDR2 SFDVKD. This CDR3 has 14 residues. For the CDR3, the DNA is TGTGCCACCAGTGGCGCAAGCTCCTACAATGAGCAGTTCTTC. Translated, it gives CATSGASSYNEQFF.

The rearrangement links TRBV20-1 to TRBJ1-4; tentatively, D is TRBD1 (5 bases). V was clipped by 0 bases and J by 7 bases, with 15 bases between them. The CDR3 is made up of 15 amino acids. The germline gives CDR1 DFQATT, CDR2 SNEGSKA (reference sequence). The CDR3 nucleotides read TGCAGTGCTAGAGATGGGGCAGGGTGGGGTGAAAAACTGTTTTTT. It translates to CSARDGAGWGEKLFF.

The chain has TRBV4-2 and TRBJ2-7; the match to TRBD2 covers 9 bases. This CDR3 has 15 amino acids. V gave up 3 bases and J gave up 3 bases; unmatched junction bases: 6. Germline V lookup: CDR1 LGHNA, CDR2 YNFKEQ. The DNA for the CDR3 is TGTGCCAGCAGCCAGGGCCGACTAGCGGACTACGAGCAGTACTTC. This sequence encodes CASSQGRLADYEQYF.

The chain recombines TRBV5-6 with TRBJ2-2; a possible D gene is TRBD2 (6 bases). Per germline, CDR1 SGHDT and CDR2 YYEEEE. Trimming removed 0 bases from V and 1 base from J, with 7 bases in between. The CDR3 sequence is 15 residues long. CDR3 protein: CASSLAGLNTGELFF. DNA for the CDR3: TGTGCCAGCAGCTTGGCGGGACTGAACACCGGGGAGCTGTTTTTT.

The V gene is TRBV14, the J gene TRBJ1-2; 7 bases map to TRBD1. This CDR3 has 14 amino acids. In germline, CDR1 is SGHDN, CDR2 FVKESK. V lost 1 base and J lost 4; bases outside the gene matches: 3. In DNA form, the CDR3 reads TGTGCCAGCAGCCAAGTACAGGGGCTCTATGGCTACACCTTC. As protein: CASSQVQGLYGYTF.

The V gene is TRBV30, the J gene TRBJ2-2, with 12 bases lining up with TRBD1. V gave up 0 bases and J gave up 9 bases; unmatched junction bases: 5. Germline V gene sequence: CDR1 GTSNPN, CDR2 SVGIG (reference sequence). CDR3 length equals 15 residues. The CDR3: CAWSVSGQGARELFF. The CDR3 coding sequence is TGTGCCTGGAGTGTTTCGGGACAGGGGGCACGGGAGCTGTTTTTT.

This chain links TRBV24-1 with TRBJ2-3; a weak D match, TRBD2 (6 bases). The germline V gene encodes CDR1 KGHDR and CDR2 SFDVKD. The V end was cut by 8 bases, the J end by 6 bases, with 17 bases between. The CDR3 runs 14 residues. CDR3 sequence: CATIPGVGRDTQYF. Written as DNA, the CDR3 is TGTGCCACCATACCGGGGGTGGGCCGTGATACGCAGTATTTT.

The chain recombines TRBV5-6 with TRBJ2-6; D remains ambiguous. The CDR3 contains 17 residues. In germline, CDR1 is SGHDT, CDR2 YYEEEE. V lost 2 bases to trimming and J lost 4 bases, with 16 bases between them. The CDR3 DNA sequence: TGTGCCAGCAGCTTACAACAATCCCTCCCCGGGGCCAACGTCCTGACTTTC. It encodes CASSLQQSLPGANVLTF.

This chain links TRBV30 with TRBJ1-5; 9 bases are shared with TRBD1. The CDR3 is made up of 17 amino acids. Germline V gene data show CDR1 as GTSNPN and CDR2 as SVGIG (reference sequence). Trimming at V came to 2 bases and at J to 3 bases, leaving 11 bases not matched to a gene. CDR3 bases: TGTGCCTGGAGTTTCCCGGGACAGGGATTCTTCAATCAGCCCCAGCATTTT. Amino acids: CAWSFPGQGFFNQPQHF.

This chain links TRBV20-1 with TRBJ1-1; 9 nucleotides align to TRBD1. The CDR3 sequence is 15 residues long. Germline trimming cut 5 bases from V and 3 bases from J; bases unmatched to any gene: 10. In germline, CDR1 is DFQATT, CDR2 SNEGSKA (reference sequence). Here the CDR3 reads CSAAQGASYDTEAFF. The DNA of the CDR3 is TGCAGTGCTGCACAGGGGGCGTCATATGACACTGAAGCTTTCTTT.

The V gene is TRBV9, the J gene TRBJ2-7; 8 bases fit TRBD1. CDR1 and CDR2 (germline): SGDLS, YYNGEE. V lost 4 bases and J lost 6; bases outside the gene matches: 12. This CDR3 spans 15 amino acids. In DNA, the CDR3 is TGTGCCAGCAGCCCCGGACAGGGTCACTACTCCGAGCAGTACTTC. Translating gives CASSPGQGHYSEQYF. Complete variable domain (other parts from reference TRBV9 and TRBJ2-7): DSGVTQTPKHLITATGQRVTLRCSPRSGDLSVYWYQQSLDQGLQFLIQYYNGEERAKGNILERFSAQQFPDLHSELNLSSLELGDSALYFCASSPGQGHYSEQYFGPGTRLTVT.

Here the CDR3 DNA reads TGTGCCTGGAGTTCTGCCCTAGAGACAGATACGCAGTATTTT. Translated, it gives CAWSSALETDTQYF. This chain joins TRBV30 and TRBJ2-3, with D hard to call. This CDR3 is built from 14 residues. The V gene's germline CDR1 is GTSNPN and CDR2 SVGIG (reference sequence). Trimming took off 2 bases at V and 3 bases at J, with 12 bases between the two ends.

The chain has TRBV30 and TRBJ2-1, with 10 bases lining up with TRBD2. There are 13 residues in the CDR3. The V segment lost 8 bases and the J segment 6 bases; nucleotides outside the gene matches: 7. Germline V gives CDR1 GTSNPN, CDR2 SVGIG (reference sequence). CDR3 sequence reads: CALGLAVSNEQFF. CDR3 bases: TGTGCCCTCGGACTAGCGGTTAGCAATGAGCAGTTCTTC.

This clonotype occurred a few times. CDR3 residues: CASRPQGNEKLFF. The CDR3 coding sequence is TGTGCCAGCAGACCGCAGGGTAATGAAAAACTGTTTTTT. The J gene is TRBJ1-4, the V gene TRBV28; D is perhaps TRBD1 (5 bases). The CDR3 sequence is 13 residues long. V gave up 6 bases and J gave up 4 bases, with 9 bases separating them. CDR1 is MDHEN and CDR2 is SYDVKM in the germline V gene.

This sequence joins TRBV6-6 and TRBJ2-5; 9 bases are shared with TRBD2. CDR3 length equals 14 residues. V gave up 5 bases and J gave up 1 base; unmatched junction bases: 2. Germline CDR1 MNHNY, CDR2 SVGAGI (reference sequence). The CDR3 sequence is CASSPRGGQETQYF. As DNA, the CDR3 is TGTGCCAGCAGTCCGCGGGGGGGCCAAGAGACCCAGTACTTC.

The chain employs TRBV20-1 and TRBJ2-1; TRBD2 agrees at 10 bases. From germline, CDR1 is DFQATT and CDR2 SNEGSKA (reference sequence). The CDR3 is made up of 16 amino acids. The V and J ends lost 0 bases and 10 bases, in that order; junction bases with no gene match: 12. The CDR3 nucleotides are TGCAGTGCTAGAGATCTAGCGGGAGAGCTTGGCGGCGAGCAGTTCTTC. Encoded protein: CSARDLAGELGGEQFF.

This chain connects TRBV3-1 to TRBJ2-2, with 8 bases identical to TRBD1. The germline CDR1 and CDR2 sequences are LGHDT and YNNKEL (reference sequence). The CDR3 extends over 16 amino acids. The ends lost 3 bases at V and 7 bases at J; junction bases unmatched: 10. The CDR3 reads CASSHRNPGGGGELFF. The DNA of the CDR3 is TGTGCCAGCAGCCACAGAAACCCAGGGGGCGGCGGGGAGCTGTTTTTT.

This rearrangement joins TRBV29-1 to TRBJ2-7; 9 positions agree with TRBD1. With V trimmed by 4 bases and J by 5 bases, 9 bases remained unmatched. The CDR3 is 14 residues long. Germline V gene sequence: CDR1 SQVTM, CDR2 ANQGSEA. The CDR3 loop reads CSVVNRDRDHEQYF. CDR3 DNA: TGCAGCGTTGTAAACCGGGACAGGGACCACGAGCAGTACTTC.

This sequence joins TRBV24-1 and TRBJ2-1, with 7 bases matching TRBD2. Trimming took 4 bases from V and 8 from J; bases not matched to a gene: 16. Germline V lookup: CDR1 KGHDR, CDR2 SFDVKD. This CDR3 contains 17 residues. The CDR3 nucleotides read TGTGCCACCAGTGAATCCCCTATGGGGGGAGGGCGCGATGAGCAGTTCTTC. This sequence encodes CATSESPMGGGRDEQFF.

The J gene is TRBJ2-1, the V gene TRBV20-1, with 8 nucleotides matching TRBD2. The germline V gene encodes CDR1 DFQATT and CDR2 SNEGSKA (reference sequence). CDR3 length equals 16 residues. The junction had 8 bases not matched to a gene; V was cut back by 1 base and J by 3 bases. The CDR3 protein is CSARVGREANYNEQFF. The CDR3, as DNA: TGCAGTGCTAGAGTAGGGCGGGAGGCGAACTACAATGAGCAGTTCTTC.

The gene calls are TRBV27 and TRBJ1-1; the match to TRBD1 covers 10 bases. CDR1 MNHEY and CDR2 SMNVEV come from the germline V gene (reference sequence). The CDR3 covers 14 residues. Trimming took 7 bases from V and 5 from J; bases not matched to a gene: 7. The CDR3 DNA follows: TGTGCCAGCACCCGACAGGGGGCAAGGACTGAAGCTTTCTTT. It is translated as CASTRQGARTEAFF.

The rearrangement joins TRBV29-1 to TRBJ2-7; 8 bases align to TRBD1. Germline V lookup: CDR1 SQVTM, CDR2 ANQGSEA. CDR3 length equals 14 residues. J was trimmed by 3 bases and V by 1 base; bases with no gene match: 5. CDR3 sequence: CSVEGHRGNYEQYF. DNA for the CDR3: TGCAGCGTTGAAGGGCACAGGGGGAACTACGAGCAGTACTTC.

This chain uses TRBV29-1 with TRBJ2-7; TRBD1 or TRBD2 may be the D gene (5 bases each). Trimming removed 1 base from V and 4 bases from J, with 20 bases in between. Per germline, CDR1 SQVTM and CDR2 ANQGSEA. The CDR3 has 16 amino acids. As DNA, the CDR3 is TGCAGCGTTGAAGTCGGGACCGACTATATTCCGTACGAGCAGTACTTC. Translated, it gives CSVEVGTDYIPYEQYF.

CDR3 region: CASSQGRVAGELFF. For the CDR3, the DNA is TGCGCCAGCAGCCAAGGCAGGGTTGCCGGGGAGCTGTTTTTT. The chain employs TRBV4-1 and TRBJ2-2, with a tentative D call TRBD1 (5 bases). Trimming took off 1 base at V and 6 bases at J, with 9 bases between the two ends. CDR1 is MGHRA and CDR2 is YSYEKL in the germline V gene. The CDR3 spans 14 residues.

The chain joins TRBV30 to TRBJ2-1; possibly TRBD2 for D (6 bases). V lost 5 bases and J 6 bases, leaving 11 bases between the germline ends. The CDR3 runs 12 residues. CDR1 GTSNPN and CDR2 SVGIG come from the germline V gene (reference sequence). CDR3 amino acids: CAWADSGNEQFF. DNA of the CDR3: TGTGCCTGGGCCGATAGCGGCAATGAGCAGTTCTTC.

The rearrangement links TRBV10-3 to TRBJ2-5; either TRBD1 or TRBD2 may fit D (7 bases each). Germline values: CDR1 ENHRY, CDR2 SYGVKD. V lost 3 bases to trimming and J lost 4 bases, with 18 bases between them. The CDR3 spans 16 residues. Here the CDR3 reads CAISEVRQGGRETQYF. CDR3 sequence (DNA): TGTGCCATCAGTGAAGTTAGACAGGGAGGGCGAGAGACCCAGTACTTC.